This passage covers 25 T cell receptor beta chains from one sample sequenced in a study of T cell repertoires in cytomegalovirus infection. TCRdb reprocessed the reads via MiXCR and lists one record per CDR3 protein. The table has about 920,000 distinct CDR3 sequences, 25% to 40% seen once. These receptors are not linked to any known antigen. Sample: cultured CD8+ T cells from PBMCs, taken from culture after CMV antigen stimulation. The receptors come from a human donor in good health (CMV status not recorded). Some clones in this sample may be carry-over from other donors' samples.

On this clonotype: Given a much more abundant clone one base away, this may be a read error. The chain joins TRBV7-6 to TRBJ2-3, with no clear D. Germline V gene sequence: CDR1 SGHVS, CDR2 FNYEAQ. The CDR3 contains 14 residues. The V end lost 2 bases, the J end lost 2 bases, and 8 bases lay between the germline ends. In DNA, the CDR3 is TGTGCCAGCAGCTTATGGGCAGACACAGATACGCAGTATTTT. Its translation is CASSLWADTDTQYF.

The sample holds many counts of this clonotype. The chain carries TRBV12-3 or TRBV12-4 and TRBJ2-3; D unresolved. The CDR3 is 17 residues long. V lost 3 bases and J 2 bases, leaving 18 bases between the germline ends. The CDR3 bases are TGTGCCAGCAGTTTTAGTTCCAGACACCCTTCCACAGATACGCAGTATTTT. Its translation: CASSFSSRHPSTDTQYF.

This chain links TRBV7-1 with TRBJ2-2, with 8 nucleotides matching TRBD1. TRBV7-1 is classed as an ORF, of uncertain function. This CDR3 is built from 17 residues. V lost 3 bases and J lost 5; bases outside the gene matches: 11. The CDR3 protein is CASSSKRGQDGTGELFF. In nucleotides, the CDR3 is TGTGCCAGCAGCTCCAAACGGGGACAGGACGGAACCGGGGAGCTGTTTTTT.

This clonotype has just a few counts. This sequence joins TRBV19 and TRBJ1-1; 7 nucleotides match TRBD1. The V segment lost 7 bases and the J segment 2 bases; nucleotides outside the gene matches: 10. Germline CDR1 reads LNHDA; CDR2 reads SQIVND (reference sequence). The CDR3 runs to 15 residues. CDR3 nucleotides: TGTGCCAGTACGGAGACAGGGAGTCTCAACACTGAAGCTTTCTTT. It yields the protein CASTETGSLNTEAFF.

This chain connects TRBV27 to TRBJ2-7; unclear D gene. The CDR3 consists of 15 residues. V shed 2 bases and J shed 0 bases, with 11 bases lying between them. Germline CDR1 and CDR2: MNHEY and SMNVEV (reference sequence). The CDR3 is CASSLNILSSYEQYV. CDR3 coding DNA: TGTGCCAGCAGTTTAAACATATTAAGCTCCTACGAGCAGTACGTC.

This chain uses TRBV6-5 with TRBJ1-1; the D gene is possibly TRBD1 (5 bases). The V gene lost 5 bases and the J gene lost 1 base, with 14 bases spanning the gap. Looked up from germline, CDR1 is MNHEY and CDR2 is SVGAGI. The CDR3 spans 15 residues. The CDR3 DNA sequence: TGTGCCAGCAGTCTCAAGAGAGACAGGAACACTGAAGCTTTCTTT. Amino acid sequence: CASSLKRDRNTEAFF.

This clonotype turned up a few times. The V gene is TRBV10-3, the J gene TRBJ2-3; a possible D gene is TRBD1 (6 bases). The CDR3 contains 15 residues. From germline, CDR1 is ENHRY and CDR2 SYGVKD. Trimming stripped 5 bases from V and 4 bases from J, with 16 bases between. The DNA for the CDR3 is TGTGCCATCAGTCTCCCCGAACAGGGTTCAGATACGCAGTATTTT. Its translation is CAISLPEQGSDTQYF.

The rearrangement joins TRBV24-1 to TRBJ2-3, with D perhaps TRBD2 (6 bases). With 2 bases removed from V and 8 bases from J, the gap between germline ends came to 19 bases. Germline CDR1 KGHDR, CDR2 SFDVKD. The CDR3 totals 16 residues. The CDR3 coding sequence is TGTGCCACCAGTGATTGGACGTCGGGACTCCTAAGTACGCAGTATTTT. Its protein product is CATSDWTSGLLSTQYF.

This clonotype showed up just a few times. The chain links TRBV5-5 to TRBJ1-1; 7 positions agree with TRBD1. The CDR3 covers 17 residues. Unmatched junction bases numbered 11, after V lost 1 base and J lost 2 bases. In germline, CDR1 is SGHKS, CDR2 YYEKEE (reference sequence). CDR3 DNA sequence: TGTGCCAGCAGCTTGCCTCCCGGACAGGCAATCAACACTGAAGCTTTCTTT. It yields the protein CASSLPPGQAINTEAFF.

The CDR3 here is CASSPPQGPAGRDTEAFF. The DNA of the CDR3 is TGTGCCAGCAGTCCTCCCCAGGGCCCAGCGGGTAGGGACACTGAAGCTTTCTTT. The chain has TRBV27 and TRBJ1-1, with D perhaps TRBD1 (5 bases). This CDR3 is built from 18 residues. V lost 5 bases to trimming and J lost 3 bases, with 25 bases between them. Germline V gene sequence: CDR1 MNHEY, CDR2 SMNVEV (reference sequence).

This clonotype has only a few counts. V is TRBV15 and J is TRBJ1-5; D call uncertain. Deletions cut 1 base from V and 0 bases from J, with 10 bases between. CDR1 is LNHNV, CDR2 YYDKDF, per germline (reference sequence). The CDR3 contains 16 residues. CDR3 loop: CATSRGRGYSNQPQHF. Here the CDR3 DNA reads TGTGCCACCAGCAGAGGTCGAGGCTATAGCAATCAGCCCCAGCATTTT.

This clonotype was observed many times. The DNA for the CDR3 is TGTGCCATACGAGGCGGGGGAATGAACACTGAAGCTTTCTTT. Translated, it gives CAIRGGGMNTEAFF. The chain has TRBV12-3 or TRBV12-4 and TRBJ1-1; tentative D call: TRBD1 (5 bases). The CDR3 loop spans 14 amino acids. Deletions cut 10 bases from V and 0 bases from J, with 15 bases between.

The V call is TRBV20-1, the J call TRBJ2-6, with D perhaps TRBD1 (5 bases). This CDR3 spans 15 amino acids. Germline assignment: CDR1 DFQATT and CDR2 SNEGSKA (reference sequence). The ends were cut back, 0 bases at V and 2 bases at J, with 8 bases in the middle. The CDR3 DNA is TGCAGTGCTAGAGATGAAGGGGCTGGGGCCAACGTCCTGACTTTC. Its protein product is CSARDEGAGANVLTF.

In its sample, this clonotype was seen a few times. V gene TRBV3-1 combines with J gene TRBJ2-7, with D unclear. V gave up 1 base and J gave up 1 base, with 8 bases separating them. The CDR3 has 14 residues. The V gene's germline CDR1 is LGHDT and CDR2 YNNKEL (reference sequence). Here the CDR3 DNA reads TGTGCCAGCAGCCAAGGCGTGGGGTCCTACGAGCAGTACTTC. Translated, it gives CASSQGVGSYEQYF.

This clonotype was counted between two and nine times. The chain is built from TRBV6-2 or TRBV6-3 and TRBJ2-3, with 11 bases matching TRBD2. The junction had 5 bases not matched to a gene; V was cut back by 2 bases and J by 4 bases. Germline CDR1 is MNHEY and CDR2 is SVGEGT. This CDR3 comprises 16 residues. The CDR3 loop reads CASSYLTSGEADTQYF. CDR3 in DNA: TGTGCCAGCAGTTACCTGACTAGCGGGGAGGCAGATACGCAGTATTTT.

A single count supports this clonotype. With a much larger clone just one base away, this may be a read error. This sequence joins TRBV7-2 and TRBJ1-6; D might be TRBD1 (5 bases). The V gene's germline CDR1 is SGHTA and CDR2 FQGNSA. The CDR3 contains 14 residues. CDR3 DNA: TGTGCCAGCAGCTTAGCCAGGGATGGTTCACTCCTCCACTTT. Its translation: CASSLARDGSLLHF.

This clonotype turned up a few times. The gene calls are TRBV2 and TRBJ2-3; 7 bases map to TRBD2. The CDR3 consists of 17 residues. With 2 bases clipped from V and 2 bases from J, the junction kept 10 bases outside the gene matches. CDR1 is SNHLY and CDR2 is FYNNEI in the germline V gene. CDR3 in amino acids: CASSERASGSYTDTQYF. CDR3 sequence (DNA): TGTGCCAGCAGTGAAAGGGCTAGCGGCTCGTACACAGATACGCAGTATTTT. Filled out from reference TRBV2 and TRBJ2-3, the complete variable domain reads EPEVTQTPSHQVTQMGQEVILRCVPISNHLYFYWYRQILGQKVEFLVSFYNNEISEKSEIFDDQFSVERPDGSNFTLKIRSTKLEDSAMYFCASSERASGSYTDTQYFGPGTRLTVL.

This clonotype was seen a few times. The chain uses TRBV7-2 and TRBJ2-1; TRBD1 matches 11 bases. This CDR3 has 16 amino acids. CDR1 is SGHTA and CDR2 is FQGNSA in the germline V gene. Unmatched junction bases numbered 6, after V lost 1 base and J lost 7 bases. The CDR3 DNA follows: TGTGCCAGCAGCTTAGGGCCCGGGACAGGGGGGAATGAGCAGTTCTTC. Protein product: CASSLGPGTGGNEQFF.

The CDR3 DNA reads as TGTGCCAGCAGCTTAGGACTAGCGGGGGACATTTGGAGGGGGGAGCTGTTTTTT. Amino acid sequence: CASSLGLAGDIWRGELFF. The chain links TRBV7-8 to TRBJ2-2, with TRBD2 identical over 12 bases. CDR3 size: 18 residues. J was trimmed by 8 bases and V by 1 base; bases with no gene match: 11. Looked up from germline, CDR1 is SGHVS and CDR2 is FQNEAQ.

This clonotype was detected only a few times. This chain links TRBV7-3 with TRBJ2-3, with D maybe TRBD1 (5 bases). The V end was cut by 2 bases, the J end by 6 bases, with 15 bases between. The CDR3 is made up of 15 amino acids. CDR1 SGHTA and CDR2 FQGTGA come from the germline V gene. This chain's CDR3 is CASSLSAGLGDTQYF. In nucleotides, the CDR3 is TGTGCCAGCAGCTTATCGGCAGGGTTGGGTGATACGCAGTATTTT. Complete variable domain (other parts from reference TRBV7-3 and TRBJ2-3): GAGVSQTPSNKVTEKGKYVELRCDPISGHTALYWYRQSLGQGPEFLIYFQGTGAADDSGLPNDRFFAVRPEGSVSTLKIQRTERGDSAVYLCASSLSAGLGDTQYFGPGTRLTVL.

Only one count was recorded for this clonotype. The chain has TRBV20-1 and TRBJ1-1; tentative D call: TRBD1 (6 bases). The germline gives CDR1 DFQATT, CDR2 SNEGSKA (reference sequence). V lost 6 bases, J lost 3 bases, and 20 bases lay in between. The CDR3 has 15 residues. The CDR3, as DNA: TGCAGTGCCGTTTTTTTACAGGGAAAGGACACTGAAGCTTTCTTT. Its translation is CSAVFLQGKDTEAFF.

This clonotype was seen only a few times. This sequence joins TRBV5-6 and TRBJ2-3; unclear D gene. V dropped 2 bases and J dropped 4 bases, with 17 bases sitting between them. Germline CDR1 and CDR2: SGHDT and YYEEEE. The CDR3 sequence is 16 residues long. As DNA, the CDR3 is TGTGCCAGCAGCTTCGGGCCCAACCAACGCCCAGATACGCAGTATTTT. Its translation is CASSFGPNQRPDTQYF.

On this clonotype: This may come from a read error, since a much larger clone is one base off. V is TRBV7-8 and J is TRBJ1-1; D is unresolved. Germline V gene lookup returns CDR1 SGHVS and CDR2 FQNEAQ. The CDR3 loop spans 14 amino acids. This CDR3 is CASGLARQAQQAFF. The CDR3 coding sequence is TGTGCCAGCGGCTTAGCGAGGCAGGCCCAACAAGCTTTCTTT. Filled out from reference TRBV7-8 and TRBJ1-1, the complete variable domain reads GAGVSQSPRYKVAKRGQDVALRCDPISGHVSLFWYQQALGQGPEFLTYFQNEAQLDKSGLPSDRFFAERPEGSVSTLKIQRTQQEDSAVYLCASGLARQAQQAFFGQGTRLTVV.

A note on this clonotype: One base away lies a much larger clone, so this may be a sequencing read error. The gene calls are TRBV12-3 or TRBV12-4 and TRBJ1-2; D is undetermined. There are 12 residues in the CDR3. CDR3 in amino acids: CANSFGIYGYTF. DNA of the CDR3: TGTGCCAACAGTTTTGGCATCTATGGCTACACCTTC.

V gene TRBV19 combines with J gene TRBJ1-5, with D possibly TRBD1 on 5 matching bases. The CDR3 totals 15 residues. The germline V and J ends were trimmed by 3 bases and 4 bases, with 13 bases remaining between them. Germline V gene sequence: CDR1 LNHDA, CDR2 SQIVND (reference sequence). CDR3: CASSIYWGTNQPQHF. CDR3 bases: TGTGCCAGTAGTATCTACTGGGGCACAAATCAGCCCCAGCATTTT.